The T cell receptor (beta chain) under discussion was sequenced for a study of beta chain features in type 1 diabetes. This clone has a handful of counts. CDR1 ENHRY and CDR2 SYGVKD come from the germline V gene. The V and J ends lost 5 bases and 2 bases, in that order; junction bases with no gene match: 3. This CDR3 comprises 13 residues. Since all of the isolated RNA was reverse transcribed, expressed TCRB transcripts were what got sequenced. Some clones are missing from TCRdb's copy, which holds only in-frame ones; the method was immunoSEQ multiplex PCR. Among 810,000 or so clones listed, roughly a sixth were seen once.

This rearrangement joins TRBV10-3 to TRBJ2-7, with 7 bases lining up with TRBD1. The receptor was derived from a woman under 30 in good health. The specimen sequenced was naive CD4+ T cells from blood. Here the CDR3 reads CAISRDRPYEQYF. In DNA form, the CDR3 reads TGTGCCATCAGTCGGGACAGACCCTACGAGCAGTACTTC.